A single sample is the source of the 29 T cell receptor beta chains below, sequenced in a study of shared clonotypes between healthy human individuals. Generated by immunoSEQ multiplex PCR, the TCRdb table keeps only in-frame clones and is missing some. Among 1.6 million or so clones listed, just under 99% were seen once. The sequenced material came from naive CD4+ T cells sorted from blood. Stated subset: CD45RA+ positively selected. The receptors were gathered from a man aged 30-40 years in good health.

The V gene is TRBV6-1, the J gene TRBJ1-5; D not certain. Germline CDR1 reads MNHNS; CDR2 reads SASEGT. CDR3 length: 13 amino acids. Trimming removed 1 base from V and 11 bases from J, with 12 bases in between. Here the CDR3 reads CASSEVGRPAQHF. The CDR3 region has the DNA TGTGCCAGCAGTGAAGTTGGCAGGCCGGCCCAGCATTTT.

CDR3: CASKQGSDTQYF. Written as DNA, the CDR3 is TGTGCCAGCAAACAGGGGTCGGATACGCAGTATTTT. The V call is TRBV27, the J call TRBJ2-3; TRBD1 aligns across 7 bases. The V and J ends lost 7 bases and 6 bases, in that order; junction bases with no gene match: 4. The germline V gene has CDR1 MNHEY and CDR2 SMNVEV (reference sequence). The CDR3 is 12 residues long.

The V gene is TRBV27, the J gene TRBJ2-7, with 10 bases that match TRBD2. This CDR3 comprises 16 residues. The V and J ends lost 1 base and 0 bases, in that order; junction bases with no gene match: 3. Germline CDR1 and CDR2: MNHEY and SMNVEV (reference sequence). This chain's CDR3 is CASSLYLAGVSYEQYF. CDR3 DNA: TGTGCCAGCAGTTTATACCTAGCGGGAGTCTCCTACGAGCAGTACTTC.

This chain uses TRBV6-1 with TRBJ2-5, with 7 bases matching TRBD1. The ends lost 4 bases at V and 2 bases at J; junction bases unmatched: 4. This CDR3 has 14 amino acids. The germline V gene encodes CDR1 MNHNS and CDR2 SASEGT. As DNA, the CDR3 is TGTGCCAGCAGTGCCGGACAGGCTCAAGAGACCCAGTACTTC. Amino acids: CASSAGQAQETQYF.

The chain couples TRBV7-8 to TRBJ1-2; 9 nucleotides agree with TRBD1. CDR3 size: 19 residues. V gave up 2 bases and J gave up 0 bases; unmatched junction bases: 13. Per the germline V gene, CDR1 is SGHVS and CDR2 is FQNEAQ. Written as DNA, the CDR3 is TGTGCCAGCAGCTTACCAACTGGACAGGGGACGGAGGCTAACTATGGCTACACCTTC. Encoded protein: CASSLPTGQGTEANYGYTF.

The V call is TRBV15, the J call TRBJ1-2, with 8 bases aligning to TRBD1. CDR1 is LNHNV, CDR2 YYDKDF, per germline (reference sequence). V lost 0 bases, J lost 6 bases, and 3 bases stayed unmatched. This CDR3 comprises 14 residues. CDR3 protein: CATSRDPTGDGYTF. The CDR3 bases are TGTGCCACCAGCAGAGATCCGACAGGGGATGGCTACACCTTC.

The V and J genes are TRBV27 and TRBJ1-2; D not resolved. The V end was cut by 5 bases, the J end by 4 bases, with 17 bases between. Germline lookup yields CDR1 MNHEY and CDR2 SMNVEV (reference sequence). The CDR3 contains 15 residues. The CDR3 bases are TGTGCCAGCAGTGCCGAGACATTTCCCTCCTATGGCTACACCTTC. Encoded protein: CASSAETFPSYGYTF.

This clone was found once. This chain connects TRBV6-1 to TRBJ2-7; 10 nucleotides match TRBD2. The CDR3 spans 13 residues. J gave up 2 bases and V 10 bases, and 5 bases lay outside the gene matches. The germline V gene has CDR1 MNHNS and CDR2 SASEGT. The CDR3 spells CAMRTSGTYEQYF. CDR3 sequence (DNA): TGTGCCATGAGGACTAGCGGAACCTACGAGCAGTACTTC.

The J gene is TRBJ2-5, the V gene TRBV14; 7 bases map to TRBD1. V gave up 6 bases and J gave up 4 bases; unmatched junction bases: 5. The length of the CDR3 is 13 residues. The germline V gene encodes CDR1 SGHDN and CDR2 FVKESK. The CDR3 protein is CASSRDRAETQYF. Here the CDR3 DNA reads TGTGCCAGCAGTCGCGACAGGGCAGAGACCCAGTACTTC.

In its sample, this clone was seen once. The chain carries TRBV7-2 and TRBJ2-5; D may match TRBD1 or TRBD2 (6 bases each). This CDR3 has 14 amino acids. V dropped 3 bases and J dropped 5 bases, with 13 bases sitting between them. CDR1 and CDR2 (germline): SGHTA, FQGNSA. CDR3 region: CASSFWGAGETQYF. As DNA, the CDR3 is TGTGCCAGCAGCTTTTGGGGGGCAGGGGAGACCCAGTACTTC.

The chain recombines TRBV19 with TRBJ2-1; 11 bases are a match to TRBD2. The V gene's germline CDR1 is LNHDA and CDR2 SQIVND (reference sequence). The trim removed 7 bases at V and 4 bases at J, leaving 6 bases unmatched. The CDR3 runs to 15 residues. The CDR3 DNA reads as TGTGCCAGTACCATACTAGCGGGGGCTTACAATGAGCAGTTCTTC. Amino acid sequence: CASTILAGAYNEQFF.

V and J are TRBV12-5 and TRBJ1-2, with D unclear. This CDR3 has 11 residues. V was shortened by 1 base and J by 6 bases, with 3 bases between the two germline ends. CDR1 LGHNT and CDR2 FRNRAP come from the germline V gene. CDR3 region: CASGLDDGYTF. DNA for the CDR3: TGTGCTAGTGGTTTGGACGATGGCTACACCTTC. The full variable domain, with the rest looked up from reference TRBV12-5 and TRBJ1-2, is DARVTQTPRHKVTEMGQEVTMRCQPILGHNTVFWYRQTMMQGLELLAYFRNRAPLDDSGMPKDRFSAEMPDATLATLKIQPSEPRDSAVYFCASGLDDGYTFGSGTRLTVV.

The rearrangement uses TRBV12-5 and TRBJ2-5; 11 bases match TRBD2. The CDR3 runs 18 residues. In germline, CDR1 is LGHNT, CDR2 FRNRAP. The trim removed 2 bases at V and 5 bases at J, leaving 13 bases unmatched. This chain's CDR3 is CASGLPSTSGTVNETQYF. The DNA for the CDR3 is TGTGCTAGTGGTTTGCCCTCGACTAGCGGGACGGTTAACGAGACCCAGTACTTC. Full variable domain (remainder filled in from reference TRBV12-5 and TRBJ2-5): DARVTQTPRHKVTEMGQEVTMRCQPILGHNTVFWYRQTMMQGLELLAYFRNRAPLDDSGMPKDRFSAEMPDATLATLKIQPSEPRDSAVYFCASGLPSTSGTVNETQYFGPGTRLLVL.

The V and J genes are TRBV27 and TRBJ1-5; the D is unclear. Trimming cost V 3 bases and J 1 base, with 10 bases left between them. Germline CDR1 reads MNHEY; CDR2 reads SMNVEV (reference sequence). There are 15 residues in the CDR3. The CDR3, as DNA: TGTGCCAGCAGTTTCGACGGTGGGAGCAATCAGCCCCAGCATTTT. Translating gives CASSFDGGSNQPQHF.

CDR3: CASQGLQPQHF. As DNA, the CDR3 is TGTGCCAGTCAGGGCTTACAGCCCCAGCATTTT. The chain joins TRBV28 to TRBJ1-5, with D possibly being TRBD1 (5 bases). The CDR3 covers 11 residues. From germline, CDR1 is MDHEN and CDR2 SYDVKM. The V end lost 9 bases, the J end lost 7 bases, and 10 bases lay between the germline ends.

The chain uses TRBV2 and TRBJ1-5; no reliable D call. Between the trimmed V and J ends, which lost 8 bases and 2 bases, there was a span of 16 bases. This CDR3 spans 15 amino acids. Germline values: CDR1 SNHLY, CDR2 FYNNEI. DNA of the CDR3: TGTGCCAGCCTCAGATCCCTTCGGGGCAATCAGCCCCAGCATTTT. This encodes CASLRSLRGNQPQHF.

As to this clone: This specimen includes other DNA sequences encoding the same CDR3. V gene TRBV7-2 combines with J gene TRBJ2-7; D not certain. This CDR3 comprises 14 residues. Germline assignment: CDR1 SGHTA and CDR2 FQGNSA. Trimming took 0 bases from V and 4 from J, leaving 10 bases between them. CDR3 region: CASSLAPAAYEQYF. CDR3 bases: TGTGCCAGCAGCTTAGCGCCGGCGGCGTACGAGCAGTACTTC. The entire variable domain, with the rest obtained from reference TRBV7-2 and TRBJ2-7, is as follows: GAGVSQSPSNKVTEKGKDVELRCDPISGHTALYWYRQSLGQGLEFLIYFQGNSAPDKSGLPSDRFSAERTGGSVSTLTIQRTQQEDSAVYLCASSLAPAAYEQYFGPGTRLTVT.

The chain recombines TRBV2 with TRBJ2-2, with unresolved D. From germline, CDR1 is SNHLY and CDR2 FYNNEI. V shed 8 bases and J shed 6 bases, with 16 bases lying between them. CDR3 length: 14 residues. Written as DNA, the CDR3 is TGTGCCAGCTTAAATGACCGTTTAGCCGGGGAGCTGTTTTTT. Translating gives CASLNDRLAGELFF.

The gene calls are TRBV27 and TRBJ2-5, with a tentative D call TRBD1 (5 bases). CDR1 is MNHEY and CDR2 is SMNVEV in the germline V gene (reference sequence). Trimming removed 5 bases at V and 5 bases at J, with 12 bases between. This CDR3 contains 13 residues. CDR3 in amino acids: CASSPGYGETQYF. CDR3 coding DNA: TGTGCCAGCAGTCCAGGGTACGGGGAGACCCAGTACTTC.

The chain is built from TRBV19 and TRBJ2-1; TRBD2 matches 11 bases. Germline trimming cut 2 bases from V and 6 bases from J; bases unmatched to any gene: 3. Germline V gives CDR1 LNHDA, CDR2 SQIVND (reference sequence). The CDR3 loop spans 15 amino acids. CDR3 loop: CASSISTSGGNEQFF. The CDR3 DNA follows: TGTGCCAGTAGTATAAGCACTAGCGGGGGCAATGAGCAGTTCTTC.

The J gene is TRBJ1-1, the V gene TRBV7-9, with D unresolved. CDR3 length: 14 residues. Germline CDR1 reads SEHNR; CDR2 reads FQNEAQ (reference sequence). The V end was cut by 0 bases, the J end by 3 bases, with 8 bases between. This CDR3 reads CASSLAEIDTEAFF. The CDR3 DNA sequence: TGTGCCAGCAGCTTAGCAGAGATCGACACTGAAGCTTTCTTT.

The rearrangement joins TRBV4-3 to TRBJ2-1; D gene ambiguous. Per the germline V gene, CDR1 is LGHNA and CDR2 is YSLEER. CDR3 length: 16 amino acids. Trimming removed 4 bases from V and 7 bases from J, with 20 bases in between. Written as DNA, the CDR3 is TGCGCCAGCAGCCTAAGAAGCCCCTCACTGAAGAATGAGCAGTTCTTC. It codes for CASSLRSPSLKNEQFF.

Here the CDR3 DNA reads TGTGCCAGCAGTAACCTAGCGGCGTACGAGCAGTACTTC. Translation: CASSNLAAYEQYF. V gene TRBV6-6 combines with J gene TRBJ2-7; 7 positions agree with TRBD2. The CDR3 contains 13 residues. The germline gives CDR1 MNHNY, CDR2 SVGAGI (reference sequence). V lost 5 bases and J lost 4; bases outside the gene matches: 5.

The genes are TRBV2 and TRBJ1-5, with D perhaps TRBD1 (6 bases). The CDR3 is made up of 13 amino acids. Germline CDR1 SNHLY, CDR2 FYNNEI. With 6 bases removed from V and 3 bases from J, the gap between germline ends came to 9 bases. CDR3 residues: CASRGDNNQPQHF. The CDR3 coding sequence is TGTGCCAGCAGGGGGGACAACAATCAGCCCCAGCATTTT.

The CDR3 loop reads CASRPTGTSYGYTF. The CDR3 DNA reads as TGTGCCAGCAGACCGACCGGGACATCATATGGCTACACCTTC. The genes are TRBV7-9 and TRBJ1-2; TRBD1 might be the D (6 bases). V was trimmed by 6 bases and J by 5 bases, leaving 16 bases between them. The CDR3 consists of 14 residues. Germline-derived CDR1 and CDR2 are SEHNR and FQNEAQ (reference sequence). Full variable domain (remainder filled in from reference TRBV7-9 and TRBJ1-2): DTGVSQNPRHKITKRGQNVTFRCDPISEHNRLYWYRQTLGQGPEFLTYFQNEAQLEKSRLLSDRFSAERPKGSFSTLEIQRTEQGDSAMYLCASRPTGTSYGYTFGSGTRLTVV.

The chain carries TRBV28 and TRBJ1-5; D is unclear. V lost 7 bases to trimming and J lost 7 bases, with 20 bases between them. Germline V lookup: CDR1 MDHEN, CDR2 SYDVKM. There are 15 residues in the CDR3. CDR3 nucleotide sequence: TGTGCCAGCACCACCACAAGTTATGAGGGACAGCCCCAGCATTTT. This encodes CASTTTSYEGQPQHF.

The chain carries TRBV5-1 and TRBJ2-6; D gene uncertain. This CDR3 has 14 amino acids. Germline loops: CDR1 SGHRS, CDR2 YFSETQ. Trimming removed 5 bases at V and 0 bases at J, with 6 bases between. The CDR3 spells CASRQSSGANVLTF. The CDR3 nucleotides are TGCGCCAGCAGGCAGAGCTCTGGGGCCAACGTCCTGACTTTC. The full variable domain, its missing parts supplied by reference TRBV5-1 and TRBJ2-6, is KAGVTQTPRYLIKTRGQQVTLSCSPISGHRSVSWYQQTPGQGLQFLFEYFSETQRNKGNFPGRFSGRQFSNSRSEMNVSTLELGDSALYLCASRQSSGANVLTFGAGSRLTVL.

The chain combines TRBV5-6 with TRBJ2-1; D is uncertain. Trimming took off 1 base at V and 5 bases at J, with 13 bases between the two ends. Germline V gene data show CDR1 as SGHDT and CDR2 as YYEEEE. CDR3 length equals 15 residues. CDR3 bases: TGTGCCAGCAGCTTGTGGGCGTACCCGGACAATGAGCAGTTCTTC. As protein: CASSLWAYPDNEQFF.

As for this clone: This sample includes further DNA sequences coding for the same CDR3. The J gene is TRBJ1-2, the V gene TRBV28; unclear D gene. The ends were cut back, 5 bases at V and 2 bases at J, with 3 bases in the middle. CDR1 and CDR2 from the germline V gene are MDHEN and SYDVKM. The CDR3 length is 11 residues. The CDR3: CASSINYGYTF. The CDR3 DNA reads TGTGCCAGCAGTATAAACTATGGCTACACCTTC.